These 17 T cell receptor beta chains came from one sample sequenced in a study of blood T cell repertoires in COVID-19. The method was immunoSEQ multiplex PCR; TCRdb's version includes in-frame clones alone and lacks a portion of them. The data contain 150,000 to 180,000 clones, around 84% of them singletons. The sample consisted of peripheral blood. The receptors originated from a man older than 75 with acute or convalescent COVID-19.

This rearrangement joins TRBV19 to TRBJ2-6, with 7 bases fitting TRBD1. This CDR3 is built from 16 residues. The V gene end was trimmed by 5 bases and the J gene end by 0 bases; junction bases not matched to a gene: 4. Germline CDR1 LNHDA, CDR2 SQIVND (reference sequence). This chain's CDR3 is CASSSSGGSGANVLTF. CDR3 in DNA: TGTGCCAGTAGTTCTTCAGGGGGCTCTGGGGCCAACGTCCTGACTTTC.

The rearrangement joins TRBV15 to TRBJ1-5; perhaps TRBD1 as D (5 bases). Between the trimmed V and J ends, which lost 0 bases and 7 bases, there was a span of 10 bases. In germline, CDR1 is LNHNV, CDR2 YYDKDF (reference sequence). The CDR3 extends over 14 amino acids. CDR3 sequence reads: CATSRDGGTQPQHF. CDR3 in DNA: TGTGCCACCAGCAGAGACGGGGGAACCCAGCCCCAGCATTTT.

DNA of the CDR3: TGTGCCAGCAATCCTCGGGACAGTGGAAACACCATATATTTT. Translating it yields CASNPRDSGNTIYF. The chain employs TRBV7-9 and TRBJ1-3; the match to TRBD1 covers 7 bases. The CDR3 length is 14 residues. Germline V gene lookup returns CDR1 SEHNR and CDR2 FQNEAQ (reference sequence). The ends lost 7 bases at V and 3 bases at J; junction bases unmatched: 6.

This rearrangement joins TRBV6-1 to TRBJ1-2, with D maybe TRBD1 (5 bases). CDR1 and CDR2 (germline): MNHNS, SASEGT. V shed 2 bases and J shed 4 bases, with 14 bases lying between them. The CDR3 contains 15 residues. The CDR3 here is CASSERSRGTYGYTF. In nucleotides, the CDR3 is TGTGCCAGCAGTGAAAGGAGCCGGGGGACCTATGGCTACACCTTC.

This clone was observed a single time. V gene TRBV7-2 combines with J gene TRBJ1-5; 9 nucleotides align to TRBD1. The trim removed 5 bases at V and 6 bases at J, leaving 8 bases unmatched. The CDR3 is made up of 15 amino acids. The germline gives CDR1 SGHTA, CDR2 FQGNSA. The CDR3 DNA follows: TGTGCCAGCAGCCTACCACAGGGGGCCGGTCAGCCCCAGCATTTT. It is translated as CASSLPQGAGQPQHF.

The chain couples TRBV7-9 to TRBJ2-3; 10 bases match TRBD2. CDR3 length: 16 residues. The V segment lost 3 bases and the J segment 5 bases; nucleotides outside the gene matches: 8. Germline CDR1 is SEHNR and CDR2 is FQNEAQ (reference sequence). Here the CDR3 DNA reads TGTGCCAGCAGCTTCCTAAGCGGGGGGGCGGGAGATACGCAGTATTTT. Protein product: CASSFLSGGAGDTQYF.

The V and J genes are TRBV5-6 and TRBJ1-4; D is unclear. Looked up from germline, CDR1 is SGHDT and CDR2 is YYEEEE. CDR3 length equals 13 residues. The germline V and J ends were trimmed by 4 bases and 3 bases, with 7 bases remaining between them. For the CDR3, the DNA is TGTGCCAGCAGCACAGAGTCTAATGAAAAACTGTTTTTT. Residues: CASSTESNEKLFF.

The gene calls are TRBV27 and TRBJ2-7; TRBD1 matches 10 bases. CDR3 size: 14 residues. Germline V lookup: CDR1 MNHEY, CDR2 SMNVEV (reference sequence). The J segment lost 3 bases and the V segment lost 3 bases, leaving 2 bases of the junction unmatched. The CDR3 DNA is TGTGCCAGCAGTTTGGGGGACAGGGGCTACGAGCAGTACTTC. This codes for CASSLGDRGYEQYF.

The V call is TRBV5-1, the J call TRBJ1-5; no definite D call. The CDR3 runs to 14 residues. Per germline, CDR1 SGHRS and CDR2 YFSETQ. Trimming took 5 bases from V and 3 from J, leaving 12 bases between them. The CDR3 nucleotides are TGCGCCAGCAGGTTAGACATTAACAATCAGCCCCAGCATTTT. It translates to CASRLDINNQPQHF.

The genes are TRBV3-1 (or the pseudogene TRBV3-2) and TRBJ1-5; TRBD1 aligns across 9 bases. V lost 4 bases, J lost 2 bases, and 0 bases stayed unmatched. CDR1 is LGHDT and CDR2 is YNNKEL in the germline V gene (reference sequence). CDR3 length: 14 amino acids. CDR3 sequence (DNA): TGTGCCAGCAGCCGGACAGGGGGCAATCAGCCCCAGCATTTT. Translation: CASSRTGGNQPQHF.

This chain links TRBV6-5 with TRBJ1-2; D uncertain. This CDR3 has 13 residues. Trimming left V 2 bases short and J 6 bases short, with 10 bases between. The germline CDR1 and CDR2 sequences are MNHEY and SVGAGI. CDR3 in amino acids: CASSYGRRDGYTF. The CDR3 DNA is TGTGCCAGCAGTTACGGGAGGAGGGATGGCTACACCTTC.

The chain combines TRBV15 with TRBJ2-5; 9 bases map to TRBD1. Germline V lookup: CDR1 LNHNV, CDR2 YYDKDF (reference sequence). J was trimmed by 5 bases and V by 3 bases; bases with no gene match: 7. This CDR3 contains 15 residues. CDR3 DNA sequence: TGTGCCACCAGCAGCCCGACAGGGGGAGGGGAGACCCAGTACTTC. This codes for CATSSPTGGGETQYF.

This sequence joins TRBV19 and TRBJ2-3; TRBD1 is a possible D gene (5 bases). Per the germline V gene, CDR1 is LNHDA and CDR2 is SQIVND (reference sequence). The CDR3 is made up of 13 amino acids. Trimming stripped 5 bases from V and 5 bases from J, with 11 bases between. CDR3 DNA: TGTGCCAGTAGTGGCAGGGTTGGAGATACGCAGTATTTT. Translating gives CASSGRVGDTQYF.

The rearrangement links TRBV5-5 to TRBJ2-1; TRBD1 aligns across 11 bases. The CDR3 contains 16 residues. Trimming cost V 4 bases and J 4 bases; bases outside gene matches: 7. Germline-derived CDR1 and CDR2 are SGHKS and YYEKEE (reference sequence). The CDR3 nucleotides read TGTGCCAGCAGCAAACCCGGGACAGGGGGTTACAATGAGCAGTTCTTC. Its translation: CASSKPGTGGYNEQFF.

The chain couples TRBV6-5 to TRBJ2-2, with D possibly being TRBD1 (7 bases). The CDR3 contains 15 residues. With 4 bases removed from V and 7 bases from J, the gap between germline ends came to 16 bases. Germline V gene data show CDR1 as MNHEY and CDR2 as SVGAGI. CDR3 protein: CASSWRAGGIGELFF. The CDR3 bases are TGTGCCAGCAGTTGGCGTGCAGGGGGGATCGGGGAGCTGTTTTTT.

The CDR3 region is CATSTSAGQGLETQYF. The CDR3 region has the DNA TGTGCCACCAGCACCTCGGCGGGACAGGGGCTGGAGACCCAGTACTTC. This sequence joins TRBV15 and TRBJ2-5; TRBD1 matches at 10 bases. Trimming at V came to 4 bases and at J to 5 bases, leaving 10 bases not matched to a gene. CDR3 size: 16 residues. CDR1 and CDR2 from the germline V gene are LNHNV and YYDKDF (reference sequence).

V and J are TRBV6-1 and TRBJ1-2; D not certain. V was pared by 1 base and J by 5 bases, with 11 bases between. The CDR3 has 14 amino acids. The germline CDR1 and CDR2 sequences are MNHNS and SASEGT. CDR3 in DNA: TGTGCCAGCAGTGAAGGAGGGAAGAAGTATGGCTACACCTTC. Its protein product is CASSEGGKKYGYTF.